This record concerns one TCR beta chain sequence. Its matching antigen is unknown. The CDR3 has 14 residues. Trimming shortened V by 4 bases and J by 5 bases, and 11 bases separated the two germline ends. The germline V gene encodes CDR1 LNHDA and CDR2 SQIVND (reference sequence). With 60 Vbeta and 13 Jbeta primers, the PCR was carried out. Measured with immunoSEQ multiplex PCR; TCRdb has only the in-frame clones, and not every one. The sample records about 200,000 clones, around four fifths being singletons. This entry comes from a study of cytomegalovirus exposure and HLA in healthy donors. Whole-study results and caveats: Rare TCR sequences predominated, though certain public TCRs were found in many donors.

It was healthy bone marrow donors who served as donors. This TCR was sampled from a man aged 50-59 years in good health and CMV-seronegative. The genes are TRBV19 and TRBJ2-2; D is uncertain. Sequenced sample: PBMCs. CDR3 nucleotides: TGTGCCAGTAGTACTCTCCTAGTGACCGGGGAGCTGTTTTTT. It is translated as CASSTLLVTGELFF.